This T cell receptor (beta chain) emerged from a study of blood T cells in healthy people across ages. Study-level findings and limits: Because donor CMV status was unknown, expanded clonotype changes were possibly confounded. It was not possible, with unsorted PBMCs, to conclusively compare naive and antigen-experienced cells.

Trimming took 6 bases from V and 6 from J, leaving 25 bases between them. The germline CDR1 and CDR2 sequences are DFQATT and SNEGSKA (reference sequence). This CDR3 contains 16 residues. A J-beta primer mix and a sample-barcoded 5' primer were used in a second PCR of roughly 6 to 12 cycles. MiXCR was run by TCRdb on the 5' RACE reads, yielding one entry per CDR3 protein. This sample yields hundreds of thousands of distinct CDR3 sequences, of which roughly 50% are seen a single time; 10% to 15% belongs to the top ten. Worth noting for this clonotype: Its antigen is not identified.

The source is a young man in good health. The sequenced sample consisted of blood. This sequence joins TRBV20-1 and TRBJ2-3, with a tentative D call TRBD2 (6 bases). In DNA form, the CDR3 reads TGCAGTGCAAGCCCCACGACAGAGGAGGGTAGGGATACGCAGTATTTT. Translating it yields CSASPTTEEGRDTQYF.